Presented here are 17 T cell receptor beta chains from one specimen sequenced in a study of T-cell memory formation after mild COVID-19. In TCRdb, the 5' RACE reads were re-called with MiXCR into one record per CDR3 protein. This sample has about 150,000 distinct CDR3 sequences, with about a fifth found just once. The material sequenced was PBMCs or a T cell subset sorted from them (not recorded which). Receptors originate from an adult woman who had mild COVID-19 (a few samples of this study predate the infection). Cell type and time point are not known.

V and J are TRBV15 and TRBJ2-5; D unclear. V was pared by 7 bases and J by 4 bases, with 10 bases between. CDR1 and CDR2 from the germline V gene are LNHNV and YYDKDF (reference sequence). The CDR3 covers 12 residues. The CDR3 region is CATNTRGETQYF. The DNA for the CDR3 is TGTGCCACCAACACGCGCGGAGAGACCCAGTACTTC.

This clonotype occurred many times. The chain joins TRBV7-2 to TRBJ2-7; the D gene could be TRBD1 or TRBD2 (5 bases each). This CDR3 has 16 residues. V dropped 4 bases and J dropped 3 bases, with 19 bases sitting between them. Germline V CDR1 and CDR2: SGHTA, FQGNSA. CDR3 amino acids: CASSSLGGGQGYEQYF. The CDR3 DNA sequence: TGTGCCAGCAGCTCCCTCGGTGGCGGGCAGGGCTACGAGCAGTACTTC.

This clonotype was seen more than once but under ten times. The genes are TRBV12-3 or TRBV12-4 and TRBJ1-1; the D gene is possibly TRBD1 (5 bases). The CDR3 covers 13 residues. The V gene lost 6 bases and the J gene lost 3 bases, with 11 bases spanning the gap. The CDR3 sequence: CASSRRGDTEAFF. The CDR3 DNA reads as TGTGCCAGCAGCCGGAGGGGTGACACTGAAGCTTTCTTT.

This chain uses TRBV20-1 with TRBJ1-1; D unresolved. CDR1 is DFQATT and CDR2 is SNEGSKA in the germline V gene (reference sequence). This CDR3 region has 14 residues. V dropped 2 bases and J dropped 0 bases, with 10 bases sitting between them. CDR3 sequence (DNA): TGCAGTGCTAGACGTCCCAAGTTGAACACTGAAGCTTTCTTT. Translated, it gives CSARRPKLNTEAFF.

This clonotype was seen a handful of times. The chain combines TRBV24-1 with TRBJ2-6; 7 bases match TRBD1. This CDR3 contains 18 residues. J gave up 2 bases and V 2 bases, and 8 bases lay outside the gene matches. Germline CDR1 and CDR2: KGHDR and SFDVKD. CDR3 nucleotide sequence: TGTGCCACCAGTGATTCTGAAGCCGGGACAGCTGGGGCCAACGTCCTGACTTTC. As protein: CATSDSEAGTAGANVLTF.

This chain uses TRBV6-5 with TRBJ2-1; TRBD2 matches 10 bases. V lost 6 bases, J lost 6 bases, and 14 bases stayed unmatched. There are 17 residues in the CDR3. The germline V gene has CDR1 MNHEY and CDR2 SVGAGI. The CDR3 reads CASRISPRLAGVNEQFF. The DNA for the CDR3 is TGTGCCAGCAGGATCTCACCCCGCCTAGCGGGAGTCAATGAGCAGTTCTTC.

The chain links TRBV7-6 to TRBJ2-1, with 11 bases matching TRBD1. The CDR3 consists of 15 residues. V lost 4 bases, J lost 6 bases, and 5 bases stayed unmatched. Germline V gives CDR1 SGHVS, CDR2 FNYEAQ. The CDR3 nucleotides read TGTGCCAGCAGCTCGGACAGGGGGCAAGTCAATGAGCAGTTCTTC. It yields the protein CASSSDRGQVNEQFF.

The chain employs TRBV5-1 and TRBJ1-1; D is ambiguous. The CDR3 length is 15 residues. The V gene lost 3 bases and the J gene lost 1 base, with 13 bases spanning the gap. Germline CDR1 SGHRS, CDR2 YFSETQ. The CDR3 protein is CASSSSRGPNTEAFF. The CDR3 DNA sequence: TGCGCCAGCAGCTCCTCCCGGGGTCCGAACACTGAAGCTTTCTTT.

The chain combines TRBV5-5 with TRBJ2-3; D may be TRBD1 (6 bases). The CDR3 totals 17 residues. Germline CDR1 is SGHKS and CDR2 is YYEKEE (reference sequence). The V end was cut by 0 bases, the J end by 2 bases, with 16 bases between. The CDR3 DNA follows: TGTGCCAGCAGCTTGGCCTTGGGGGCAGGGAACACAGATACGCAGTATTTT. As protein: CASSLALGAGNTDTQYF.

This clonotype was found many times. The genes are TRBV14 and TRBJ2-1; TRBD1 aligns across 8 bases. V shed 4 bases and J 8 bases; nucleotides not matched to a gene: 10. The length of the CDR3 is 15 residues. The germline V gene encodes CDR1 SGHDN and CDR2 FVKESK. The CDR3 region is CASSLPQTGAHEQFF. The CDR3 DNA follows: TGTGCCAGCAGCCTTCCCCAGACAGGGGCCCATGAGCAGTTCTTC.

This clonotype was seen a few times. The V call is TRBV6-5, the J call TRBJ2-2, with 10 bases matching TRBD2. Germline assignment: CDR1 MNHEY and CDR2 SVGAGI. The CDR3 is 16 amino acids. With V trimmed by 6 bases and J by 3 bases, 7 bases remained unmatched. The CDR3 sequence is CASSGGLAGDTGELFF. The DNA of the CDR3 is TGTGCCAGCAGCGGGGGGCTAGCGGGGGACACCGGGGAGCTGTTTTTT.

The V and J genes are TRBV7-6 and TRBJ2-7; TRBD2 aligns across 9 bases. Losses at the gene ends were 6 bases for V and 2 bases for J; bases not matched to a gene: 8. This CDR3 has 15 amino acids. Germline values: CDR1 SGHVS, CDR2 FNYEAQ. The CDR3 nucleotides are TGTGCCAGCAGTTTAAGCGGGGGGACCACCTACGAGCAGTACTTC. It is translated as CASSLSGGTTYEQYF.

V gene TRBV12-3 or TRBV12-4 combines with J gene TRBJ1-6; unclear D gene. The ends were cut back, 1 base at V and 6 bases at J, with 4 bases in the middle. The CDR3 runs to 13 residues. The CDR3 DNA reads as TGTGCCAGCAGTTTAGATCTTAATTCACCCCTCCACTTT. Its protein product is CASSLDLNSPLHF.

This rearrangement joins TRBV5-4 to TRBJ2-7; possible D gene TRBD1, 6 bases. CDR1 is SGHNT and CDR2 is YYREEE in the germline V gene (reference sequence). Trimming removed 4 bases at V and 2 bases at J, with 10 bases between. The CDR3 is 13 amino acids. This CDR3 reads CASSRGHAYEQYF. The CDR3 coding sequence is TGTGCCAGCAGCCGGGGACACGCCTACGAGCAGTACTTC.

The chain couples TRBV20-1 to TRBJ2-7; TRBD1 matches at 8 bases. This CDR3 has 15 residues. Germline loops: CDR1 DFQATT, CDR2 SNEGSKA (reference sequence). V was pared by 1 base and J by 0 bases, with 5 bases of the junction left unmatched. CDR3 loop: CSARGTGGFSYEQYF. The CDR3, as DNA: TGCAGTGCTAGAGGCACAGGGGGGTTCTCCTACGAGCAGTACTTC.

In its sample, this clonotype was seen many times. The chain carries TRBV5-1 and TRBJ2-2; no reliable D call. Trimming removed 6 bases at V and 6 bases at J, with 12 bases between. The CDR3 has 13 residues. Per the germline V gene, CDR1 is SGHRS and CDR2 is YFSETQ. The chain's CDR3 is CASTSSRAGELFF. The CDR3, as DNA: TGCGCCAGCACTTCCTCTAGAGCCGGGGAGCTGTTTTTT.

This clonotype showed up just a few times. This sequence joins TRBV4-2 and TRBJ1-2; D is perhaps TRBD1 (5 bases). Germline CDR1 LGHNA, CDR2 YNFKEQ. CDR3 length equals 15 residues. V was clipped by 3 bases and J by 4 bases, with 15 bases between them. CDR3 amino acids: CASSQSDKTTYGYTF. As DNA, the CDR3 is TGTGCCAGCAGCCAGTCGGACAAGACCACCTATGGCTACACCTTC.